Below, 9 T cell receptor beta chains from the same sample are listed, as sequenced in a study of cytomegalovirus exposure and HLA in healthy donors. Assay used: immunoSEQ multiplex PCR; TCRdb lists only in-frame clones, some missing. The table records roughly 45,000 clones, approximately 95% of them present only once. The sample was PBMCs. The receptors derive from a woman aged 18-35 years in good health and CMV-seropositive.

V gene TRBV2 combines with J gene TRBJ2-7; D is unclear. Germline V gene lookup returns CDR1 SNHLY and CDR2 FYNNEI. The CDR3 runs 13 residues. V lost 4 bases, J lost 2 bases, and 9 bases lay in between. The CDR3 loop is CASSGLSTYEQYF. The CDR3 DNA follows: TGTGCCAGCAGTGGGCTTTCCACCTACGAGCAGTACTTC.

The rearrangement joins TRBV11-2 to TRBJ2-3, with 7 bases lining up with TRBD2. The CDR3 length is 14 residues. Germline-derived CDR1 and CDR2 are SGHAT and FQNNGV. The V gene end was trimmed by 5 bases and the J gene end by 3 bases; junction bases not matched to a gene: 5. The CDR3 sequence: CASSPGLVTDTQYF. CDR3 coding DNA: TGTGCCAGCAGCCCCGGACTAGTGACAGATACGCAGTATTTT.

This chain uses TRBV18 with TRBJ1-5; D unclear. Trimming left V 3 bases short and J 6 bases short, with 12 bases between. The CDR3 covers 14 residues. Germline CDR1 KGHSH, CDR2 LQKENI. The DNA of the CDR3 is TGTGCCAGCTCACCGGCACAGAGCTTTCAGCCCCAGCATTTT. Protein sequence: CASSPAQSFQPQHF.

The chain carries TRBV29-1 and TRBJ1-1; no reliable D call. The germline gives CDR1 SQVTM, CDR2 ANQGSEA. Deletions cut 7 bases from V and 6 bases from J, with 15 bases between. This CDR3 comprises 12 residues. As DNA, the CDR3 is TGCAGCGCTCAAAGATTGAGCGCTGAAGCTTTCTTT. Its protein is CSAQRLSAEAFF.

The J gene is TRBJ2-7, the V gene TRBV12-5; D not certain. The germline CDR1 and CDR2 sequences are LGHNT and FRNRAP. The V and J ends lost 0 bases and 6 bases respectively, with 9 bases between them. This CDR3 is built from 13 residues. CDR3 coding DNA: TGTGCTAGTGGTTTGGTAATCACTATCGAGCAGTACTTC. This translates into CASGLVITIEQYF.

The rearrangement uses TRBV6-6 and TRBJ2-7, with D unclear. The germline gives CDR1 MNHNY, CDR2 SVGAGI (reference sequence). The V and J ends lost 3 bases and 2 bases respectively, with 11 bases between them. The CDR3 covers 14 residues. The CDR3 sequence is CASSYLDKTYEQYF. The DNA for the CDR3 is TGTGCCAGCAGTTATCTTGACAAGACCTACGAGCAGTACTTC.

The V call is TRBV5-6, the J call TRBJ1-2; possibly TRBD1 for D (6 bases). V was clipped by 0 bases and J by 1 base, with 10 bases between them. The germline V gene has CDR1 SGHDT and CDR2 YYEEEE. The CDR3 extends over 15 amino acids. The CDR3 region has the DNA TGTGCCAGCAGCTTGGCGGCAGGGGTTAACTATGGCTACACCTTC. Amino acids: CASSLAAGVNYGYTF. Together with reference TRBV5-6 and TRBJ1-2, the CDR3 gives the full variable domain: DAGVTQSPTHLIKTRGQQVTLRCSPKSGHDTVSWYQQALGQGPQFIFQYYEEEERQRGNFPDRFSGHQFPNYSSELNVNALLLGDSALYLCASSLAAGVNYGYTFGSGTRLTVV.

This chain joins TRBV30 and TRBJ2-7; possibly TRBD2 for D (6 bases). This CDR3 has 12 residues. V was clipped by 3 bases and J by 3 bases, with 9 bases between them. Per the germline V gene, CDR1 is GTSNPN and CDR2 is SVGIG (reference sequence). The chain's CDR3 is CAWRTRSYEQYF. The CDR3 nucleotides read TGTGCCTGGAGGACTAGAAGCTACGAGCAGTACTTC. Supplemented by reference TRBV30 and TRBJ2-7, the full variable domain reads SQTIHQWPATLVQPVGSPLSLECTVEGTSNPNLYWYRQAAGRGLQLLFYSVGIGQISSEVPQNLSASRPQDRQFILSSKKLLLSDSGFYLCAWRTRSYEQYFGPGTRLTVT.

V is TRBV11-3 and J is TRBJ2-7, with TRBD1 as a possible D gene (6 bases). The CDR3 extends over 15 amino acids. Looked up from germline, CDR1 is SGHNT and CDR2 is YENEEA. Trimming pared 0 bases from V and 0 bases from J, leaving 9 bases between. The CDR3 protein is CASSLDPGASYEQYF. The CDR3 DNA is TGTGCCAGCAGCTTAGATCCAGGGGCCTCCTACGAGCAGTACTTC. Supplemented by reference TRBV11-3 and TRBJ2-7, the full variable domain reads EAGVVQSPRYKIIEKKQPVAFWCNPISGHNTLYWYLQNLGQGPELLIRYENEEAVDDSQLPKDRFSAERLKGVDSTLKIQPAELGDSAVYLCASSLDPGASYEQYFGPGTRLTVT.